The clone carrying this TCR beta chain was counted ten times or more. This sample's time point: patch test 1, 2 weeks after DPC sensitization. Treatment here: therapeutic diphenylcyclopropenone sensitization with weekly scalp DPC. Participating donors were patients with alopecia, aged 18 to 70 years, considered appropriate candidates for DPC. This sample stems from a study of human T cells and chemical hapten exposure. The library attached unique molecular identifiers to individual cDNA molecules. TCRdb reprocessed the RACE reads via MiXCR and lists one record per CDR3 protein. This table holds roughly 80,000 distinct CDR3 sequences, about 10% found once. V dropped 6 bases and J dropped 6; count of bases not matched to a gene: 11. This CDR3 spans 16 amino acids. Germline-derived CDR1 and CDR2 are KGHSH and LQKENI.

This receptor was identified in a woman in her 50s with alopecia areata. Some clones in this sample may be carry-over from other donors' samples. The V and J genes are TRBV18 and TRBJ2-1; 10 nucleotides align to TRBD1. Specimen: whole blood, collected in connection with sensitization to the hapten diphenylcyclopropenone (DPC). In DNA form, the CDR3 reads TGTGCCAGCTCCCAACAAGGGACAGGGGCTCCCAATGAGCAGTTCTTC. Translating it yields CASSQQGTGAPNEQFF.